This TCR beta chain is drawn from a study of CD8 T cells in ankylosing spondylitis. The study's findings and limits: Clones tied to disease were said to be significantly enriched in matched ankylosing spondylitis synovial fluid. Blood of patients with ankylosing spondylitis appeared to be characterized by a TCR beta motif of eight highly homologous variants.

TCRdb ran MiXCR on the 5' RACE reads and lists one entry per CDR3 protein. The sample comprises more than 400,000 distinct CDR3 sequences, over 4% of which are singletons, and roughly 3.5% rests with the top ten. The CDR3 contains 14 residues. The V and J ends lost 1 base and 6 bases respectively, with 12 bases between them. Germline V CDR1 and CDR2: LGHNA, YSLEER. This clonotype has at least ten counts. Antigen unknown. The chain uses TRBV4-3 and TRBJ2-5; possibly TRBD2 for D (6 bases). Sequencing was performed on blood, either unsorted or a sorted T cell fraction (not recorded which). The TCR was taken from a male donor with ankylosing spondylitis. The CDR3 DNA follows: TGCGCCAGCAGCCAAGCCCTAGCGCTGAAGACCCAGTACTTC. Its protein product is CASSQALALKTQYF.